This T cell receptor (beta chain) was sequenced during a study of blood T cells in healthy people across ages. General study results and limits: Age brought a roughly linear fall in TCR beta diversity measured per million T cells. In the absence of known donor CMV status, changes in expanded clonotypes were possibly confounded.

Remarks on this clonotype: What it recognizes is unknown.

A J-beta primer mix and a sample-barcoded 5' primer were used in a second PCR of roughly 7 to 12 cycles. TCRdb recomputed calls from the 5' RACE reads with MiXCR, one row per CDR3 protein. The sample carries about 1.6 million distinct CDR3 sequences, 34% recorded once. CDR3 length: 16 amino acids. Germline V gives CDR1 ENHRY, CDR2 SYGVKD. V shed 2 bases, J shed 8 bases, and the junction held 9 bases outside the gene matches. This chain links TRBV10-3 with TRBJ1-6; TRBD1 matches at 7 bases. Material: blood. The clonotype comes from a woman aged 25-40 years in good health. The CDR3 sequence is CAISELPGGEDSPLHF. CDR3 DNA sequence: TGTGCCATCAGTGAGCTACCAGGGGGGGAGGATTCACCCCTCCACTTT.